This T cell receptor (beta chain) was recovered during a study of shared clonotypes between healthy human individuals. Some clones are missing from TCRdb's copy, which holds only in-frame ones; the method was immunoSEQ multiplex PCR. The table shows about 1.1 million clones, with 75% to 85% occurring only once. The study separated CD4+ cells into CD45RA+ naive and CD45RA-negative memory subsets. The sequence was collected from a man aged 18 to 29 in good health. Some clones in this sample may be carry-over from other donors' samples. The sample was memory CD4+ T cells from PBMCs. Subset meaning: CD45RA-negative fraction.

The CDR3 spells CASSFDREETQYF. The CDR3 DNA sequence: TGTGCCAGCAGCTTCGACAGGGAAGAGACCCAGTACTTC. The chain employs TRBV11-2 and TRBJ2-5, with 7 bases identical to TRBD1. The CDR3 is made up of 13 amino acids. Per germline, CDR1 SGHAT and CDR2 FQNNGV. V shed 3 bases, J shed 3 bases, and the junction held 1 base outside the gene matches. The whole variable domain, remainder taken from reference TRBV11-2 and TRBJ2-5, is EAGVAQSPRYKIIEKRQSVAFWCNPISGHATLYWYQQILGQGPKLLIQFQNNGVVDDSQLPKDRFSAERLKGVDSTLKIQPAKLEDSAVYLCASSFDREETQYFGPGTRLLVL.